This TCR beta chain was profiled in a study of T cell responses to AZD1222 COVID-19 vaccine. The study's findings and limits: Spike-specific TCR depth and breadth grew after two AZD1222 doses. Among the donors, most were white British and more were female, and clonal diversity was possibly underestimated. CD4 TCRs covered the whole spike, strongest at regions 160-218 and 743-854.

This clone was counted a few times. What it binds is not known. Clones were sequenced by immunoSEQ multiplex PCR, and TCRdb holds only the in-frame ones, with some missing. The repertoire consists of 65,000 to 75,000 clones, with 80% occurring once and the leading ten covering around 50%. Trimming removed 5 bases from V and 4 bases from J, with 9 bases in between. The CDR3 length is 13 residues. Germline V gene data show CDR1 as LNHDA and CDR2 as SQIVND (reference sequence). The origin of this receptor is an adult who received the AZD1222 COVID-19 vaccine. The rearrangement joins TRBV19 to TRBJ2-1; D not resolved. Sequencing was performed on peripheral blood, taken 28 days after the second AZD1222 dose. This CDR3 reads CASSLSIYNEQFF. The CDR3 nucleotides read TGTGCCAGTAGTCTATCCATATACAATGAGCAGTTCTTC.